This entry lists 22 T cell receptor beta chains sequenced from one sample in a study of CD4 T cells in relation to SARS-CoV-2 and coronaviruses. Measured with immunoSEQ multiplex PCR; TCRdb has only the in-frame clones, and not every one. The repertoire has approximately 25,000 clones, 76% of them found once; the top ten carry 21%. No cognate antigen is known for these TCRs. CD4+ T cells from unexposed donors were obtained before the COVID-19 pandemic (2011-2018). Isolation of CD4+ T cells took place after about 9 days in culture. Sequenced input: CD4+ T cells from PBMCs, cultured in vitro. The source of these receptors is a human donor in good health.

In nucleotides, the CDR3 is TGCGCCAGCAGTGAGTCGTTTGGGACAGGTCGTGGTGAGCAGTTCTTC. This encodes CASSESFGTGRGEQFF. This chain connects TRBV10-2 to TRBJ2-1, with 8 bases aligning to TRBD1. From germline, CDR1 is WSHSY and CDR2 SAAADI. After removal of 0 bases from V and 9 bases from J, the junction contained 10 bases not matched to a gene. The CDR3 length is 16 residues.

This clone appeared a single time. This chain joins TRBV29-1 and TRBJ2-3; 13 bases match TRBD2. The V gene end was trimmed by 6 bases and the J gene end by 6 bases; junction bases not matched to a gene: 12. CDR1 is SQVTM and CDR2 is ANQGSEA in the germline V gene. This CDR3 comprises 16 residues. The CDR3 spells CSVLPGLAGSWDTQYF. The CDR3 nucleotides read TGCAGCGTACTACCGGGACTAGCGGGGTCTTGGGATACGCAGTATTTT.

The CDR3 DNA is TGCGCCAGCAGTCTCTCTCGGAGGGCCTCAGATACGCAGTATTTT. It encodes CASSLSRRASDTQYF. The chain carries TRBV4-3 and TRBJ2-3; tentative D call: TRBD2 (6 bases). The length of the CDR3 is 15 residues. V lost 6 bases and J lost 4, with 17 bases in between. CDR1 is LGHNA and CDR2 is YSLEER in the germline V gene.

The V call is TRBV6-2 or TRBV6-3, the J call TRBJ1-5; unclear D gene. V was trimmed by 6 bases and J by 6 bases, leaving 18 bases between them. The CDR3 is made up of 15 amino acids. Per germline, CDR1 MNHEY and CDR2 SVGEGT. CDR3 nucleotide sequence: TGTGCCAGCAGCCCGTTCGAGGGCGGGAGTCAGCCCCAGCATTTT. This sequence encodes CASSPFEGGSQPQHF.

This clone was seen once. The chain recombines TRBV12-3 or TRBV12-4 with TRBJ1-1, with D tentatively TRBD1 (5 bases). This CDR3 comprises 13 residues. The V and J ends lost 3 bases and 8 bases respectively, with 13 bases between them. CDR3 residues: CASSFMGRGEAFF. The CDR3 nucleotides read TGTGCCAGCAGTTTCATGGGGCGGGGGGAAGCTTTCTTT.

V gene TRBV23-1 combines with J gene TRBJ2-5; 11 bases line up with TRBD1. TRBV23-1 is recorded as an ORF, its role being uncertain. Trimming removed 0 bases from V and 5 bases from J; junction bases left unmatched: 5. The CDR3 length is 16 residues. The CDR3 region has the DNA TGCGCCAGCAGTCAATCGGGGGACAGGGGGTGCGAGACCCAGTACTTC. As protein: CASSQSGDRGCETQYF.

This clone occurred a few times. The chain joins TRBV10-3 to TRBJ2-2; 11 bases are a match to TRBD1. J lost 7 bases, V lost 10 bases, and 8 bases had no gene match. CDR1 ENHRY and CDR2 SYGVKD come from the germline V gene. The CDR3 contains 14 residues. This chain's CDR3 is CASTGQGDGGELFF. The DNA of the CDR3 is TGTGCCAGCACGGGACAGGGGGATGGCGGGGAGCTGTTTTTT.

CDR3 nucleotide sequence: TGTGCCAGCAGGGTACCGGGATACTACGAGCAGTACTTC. It translates to CASRVPGYYEQYF. The chain couples TRBV6-5 to TRBJ2-7; possible D gene TRBD2, 5 bases. V was trimmed by 6 bases and J by 3 bases, leaving 12 bases between them. Per the germline V gene, CDR1 is MNHEY and CDR2 is SVGAGI. The CDR3 has 13 amino acids.

The chain employs TRBV6-2 or TRBV6-3 and TRBJ2-7, with D possibly matching TRBD2 (5 bases). CDR1 and CDR2 from the germline V gene are MNHEY and SVGEGT. The length of the CDR3 is 17 residues. Trimming took 3 bases from V and 3 from J, leaving 21 bases between them. The CDR3 region has the DNA TGTGCCAGCAGTTATCCTCCGGGATCATCCTTCGGCTACGAGCAGTACTTC. Translated: CASSYPPGSSFGYEQYF.

The V gene is TRBV3-1 (or the pseudogene TRBV3-2), the J gene TRBJ2-1; 8 nucleotides line up with TRBD1. Germline CDR1 is LGHDT and CDR2 is YNNKEL (reference sequence). The CDR3 runs to 15 residues. V gave up 2 bases and J gave up 4 bases; unmatched junction bases: 4. The CDR3 DNA is TGTGCCAGCAGCCAAATGGGACAGGCTTACAATGAGCAGTTCTTC. Protein: CASSQMGQAYNEQFF.

The chain carries TRBV5-4 and TRBJ2-1, with 11 bases matching TRBD2. The germline gives CDR1 SGHNT, CDR2 YYREEE (reference sequence). The CDR3 is 13 residues long. The V gene end was trimmed by 4 bases and the J gene end by 9 bases; junction bases not matched to a gene: 3. The CDR3 DNA reads as TGTGCCAGCAGCCAAGGACTAGCGGGTGAGCAGTTCTTC. This gives the protein CASSQGLAGEQFF. The full variable domain, rest sourced from reference TRBV5-4 and TRBJ2-1, is ETGVTQSPTHLIKTRGQQVTLRCSSQSGHNTVSWYQQALGQGPQFIFQYYREEENGRGNFPPRFSGLQFPNYSSELNVNALELDDSALYLCASSQGLAGEQFFGPGTRLTVL.

The table lists this clone with a few counts. The chain combines TRBV4-1 with TRBJ2-7; weak D call: TRBD2 (5 bases). V was shortened by 2 bases and J by 6 bases, with 14 bases between the two germline ends. The V gene's germline CDR1 is MGHRA and CDR2 YSYEKL. CDR3 length equals 14 residues. The CDR3 region is CASSQLWALAEQYF. The DNA for the CDR3 is TGCGCCAGCAGCCAACTGTGGGCCCTAGCCGAGCAGTACTTC.

J is TRBJ2-5 and V is TRBV25-1, with a tentative D call TRBD2 (6 bases). The CDR3 runs 16 residues. Trimming stripped 1 base from V and 5 bases from J, with 17 bases between. Germline CDR1 MGHDK, CDR2 SYGVNS. CDR3 sequence (DNA): TGTGCCAGCAGTGAATCCCCGGGAGCAGGGCAGGAGACCCAGTACTTC. It specifies CASSESPGAGQETQYF.

This clone was detected a few times. V is TRBV25-1 and J is TRBJ1-5, with no clear D. V was clipped by 7 bases and J by 5 bases, with 15 bases between them. This CDR3 has 14 residues. Germline V gene lookup returns CDR1 MGHDK and CDR2 SYGVNS. The CDR3 spells CASIGRVRDQPQHF. The CDR3 DNA is TGTGCCAGCATTGGGAGGGTTCGGGATCAGCCCCAGCATTTT.

In this sample, this clone turned up once. This rearrangement joins TRBV18 to TRBJ1-5, with 7 bases aligning to TRBD1. Germline lookup yields CDR1 KGHSH and CDR2 LQKENI. The length of the CDR3 is 14 residues. J was trimmed by 4 bases and V by 4 bases; bases with no gene match: 4. The CDR3 coding sequence is TGTGCCAGCTCACAGGCAGGGGGGAATCAGCCCCAGCATTTT. This sequence encodes CASSQAGGNQPQHF.

The rearrangement joins TRBV5-1 to TRBJ2-2; D is possibly TRBD1 (5 bases). V shed 0 bases and J shed 8 bases, with 14 bases lying between them. Germline lookup yields CDR1 SGHRS and CDR2 YFSETQ. The CDR3 runs 15 residues. The CDR3 DNA reads as TGCGCCAGCAGCTTGGCCGCGGACATTCCGGGGGAGCTGTTTTTT. Translated, it gives CASSLAADIPGELFF.

The J gene is TRBJ2-1, the V gene TRBV23-1; a possible D gene is TRBD2 (6 bases). TRBV23-1 is known as an ORF, though its function is uncertain. This CDR3 has 16 residues. Trimming cost V 3 bases and J 0 bases, with 12 bases left between them. Here the CDR3 DNA reads TGCGCCAGCAGTCACCAGGACGGGAGCTCCTACAATGAGCAGTTCTTC. It codes for CASSHQDGSSYNEQFF.

This clone was seen a few times. This sequence joins TRBV19 and TRBJ2-7; 12 bases map to TRBD2. The CDR3 is 16 amino acids. The germline gives CDR1 LNHDA, CDR2 SQIVND (reference sequence). V lost 5 bases, J lost 1 base, and 6 bases stayed unmatched. DNA of the CDR3: TGTGCCAGTAGTCCTAGCGGGGGGGCAAGGTCCTACGAGCAGTACTTC. The encoded protein is CASSPSGGARSYEQYF.

The J gene is TRBJ1-5, the V gene TRBV2; 7 bases align to TRBD1. The CDR3 runs 15 residues. Germline assignment: CDR1 SNHLY and CDR2 FYNNEI. Trimming cost V 6 bases and J 0 bases; bases outside gene matches: 5. The DNA for the CDR3 is TGTGCCAGCAGCGTAGGGACAGTTAGCAATCAGCCCCAGCATTTT. It is translated as CASSVGTVSNQPQHF.

Only a few counts were recorded for this clone. The chain combines TRBV7-2 with TRBJ2-1; D is possibly TRBD1 or TRBD2 (10 bases each). CDR3 length: 17 residues. Trimming left V 4 bases short and J 8 bases short, with 24 bases between. Per the germline V gene, CDR1 is SGHTA and CDR2 is FQGNSA. The CDR3 loop is CASSSDGAGGTGDEQFF. CDR3 bases: TGTGCCAGCAGCTCCGACGGAGCGGGAGGGACAGGGGATGAGCAGTTCTTC.

This clone was seen only once. V gene TRBV5-1 combines with J gene TRBJ1-5; a weak D match, TRBD1 (6 bases). The CDR3 loop spans 15 amino acids. V lost 2 bases and J lost 6, with 15 bases in between. Germline V gene sequence: CDR1 SGHRS, CDR2 YFSETQ. Here the CDR3 DNA reads TGCGCCAGCAGCTTAGGCAGGGGAGGAAGTCAGCCCCAGCATTTT. This translates into CASSLGRGGSQPQHF.

CDR3 sequence: CASSLQRGSEAFF. The DNA of the CDR3 is TGTGCCAGCAGTTTACAAAGAGGTAGTGAAGCTTTCTTT. The chain couples TRBV28 to TRBJ1-1; D is uncertain. CDR3 size: 13 residues. From germline, CDR1 is MDHEN and CDR2 SYDVKM. V lost 2 bases and J lost 7, with 11 bases in between.